One sample yielded the 9 T cell receptor beta chains listed below, sequenced in a study of OX40 agonist ivuxolimab in advanced cancers. The data were produced by immunoSEQ multiplex PCR, yet TCRdb's version contains in-frame clones alone and is incomplete. The table shows some 69,000 clones, with around 89% occurring only once. The sequencing used CD4+ or CD8+ T cells sorted from blood, collected in a trial of the OX40 agonist ivuxolimab. Every receptor here comes from an adult with an advanced solid tumor such as melanoma, head and neck, liver or kidney cancer.

This clone came up once. The chain carries TRBV18 and TRBJ2-1; maybe TRBD1 (5 bases). The ends were cut back, 6 bases at V and 7 bases at J, with 13 bases in the middle. Germline-derived CDR1 and CDR2 are KGHSH and LQKENI. The CDR3 loop spans 13 amino acids. DNA for the CDR3: TGTGCCAGCTCTTCGGAATCAGGGAATGAGCAGTTCTTC. Its translation is CASSSESGNEQFF.

This clone was seen more than once but under ten times. The V gene is TRBV18, the J gene TRBJ2-2; 7 nucleotides align to TRBD1. The germline CDR1 and CDR2 sequences are KGHSH and LQKENI. Trimming removed 1 base from V and 7 bases from J; junction bases left unmatched: 12. The CDR3 runs 17 residues. The CDR3 is CASSPRGDRVRIGELFF. CDR3 coding DNA: TGTGCCAGCTCACCACGAGGCGACAGGGTTCGGATCGGGGAGCTGTTTTTT.

This clone has a handful of counts. The chain recombines TRBV9 with TRBJ1-3, with D possibly TRBD1 on 6 matching bases. CDR1 and CDR2 (germline): SGDLS, YYNGEE. With 6 bases removed from V and 4 bases from J, the gap between germline ends came to 17 bases. This CDR3 contains 15 residues. DNA of the CDR3: TGTGCCAGCACCTTGGGGGCAGATTACGGAAACACCATATATTTT. It encodes CASTLGADYGNTIYF.

This clone has a single count. The chain uses TRBV19 and TRBJ1-5; no clear D. Germline V gene data show CDR1 as LNHDA and CDR2 as SQIVND (reference sequence). The CDR3 consists of 15 residues. Between the trimmed V and J ends, which lost 3 bases and 7 bases, there was a span of 16 bases. CDR3 protein: CASSIRQASPQPQHF. Here the CDR3 DNA reads TGTGCCAGTAGTATCCGCCAGGCGAGCCCGCAGCCCCAGCATTTT.

The chain joins TRBV28 to TRBJ1-5; D is perhaps TRBD1 (6 bases). This CDR3 is 14 amino acids long. Germline CDR1 reads MDHEN; CDR2 reads SYDVKM. V was pared by 6 bases and J by 3 bases, with 12 bases between. CDR3 coding DNA: TGTGCCAGCAGCCTCCACAGGGCCAATCAGCCCCAGCATTTT. Protein product: CASSLHRANQPQHF.

The V call is TRBV11-3, the J call TRBJ2-5, with 13 bases matching TRBD2. Germline lookup yields CDR1 SGHNT and CDR2 YENEEA. This CDR3 spans 15 amino acids. The V and J ends lost 1 base and 4 bases, in that order; junction bases with no gene match: 0. The CDR3 reads CASSLGTSGRETQYF. In nucleotides, the CDR3 is TGTGCCAGCAGCTTAGGGACTAGCGGGAGAGAGACCCAGTACTTC. Full variable domain (rest looked up from reference TRBV11-3 and TRBJ2-5): EAGVVQSPRYKIIEKKQPVAFWCNPISGHNTLYWYLQNLGQGPELLIRYENEEAVDDSQLPKDRFSAERLKGVDSTLKIQPAELGDSAVYLCASSLGTSGRETQYFGPGTRLLVL.

This chain links TRBV18 with TRBJ2-3; D ambiguous. CDR1 is KGHSH, CDR2 LQKENI, per germline. The V end lost 4 bases, the J end lost 0 bases, and 11 bases lay between the germline ends. The CDR3 contains 15 residues. The CDR3 bases are TGTGCCAGCTCACGCCTCTTGCGGAGCACAGATACGCAGTATTTT. It is translated as CASSRLLRSTDTQYF.

This chain connects TRBV28 to TRBJ1-4; D may be TRBD1 (5 bases). This CDR3 spans 14 amino acids. The V gene lost 5 bases and the J gene lost 8 bases, with 15 bases spanning the gap. CDR1 MDHEN and CDR2 SYDVKM come from the germline V gene. Here the CDR3 DNA reads TGTGCCAGCAGTCCCTCAGGGAGTTGGGAAAAACTGTTTTTT. This translates into CASSPSGSWEKLFF.

The chain couples TRBV4-3 to TRBJ2-1, with 13 bases lining up with TRBD2. The germline V gene has CDR1 LGHNA and CDR2 YSLEER. The CDR3 covers 16 residues. V was clipped by 3 bases and J by 9 bases; unmatched bases: 8. The CDR3 DNA sequence: TGCGCCAGCAGCCAGCGGACTAGCGGGAGTATTCGTGAGCAGTTCTTC. It codes for CASSQRTSGSIREQFF.